The rows below give T cell receptor beta chains drawn from one sample of a study of blood T cell repertoires in COVID-19. Produced via immunoSEQ multiplex PCR; TCRdb's table is partial and in-frame only. The data hold 55,000 to 70,000 clones, with roughly 91% observed a single time. The sample comprised PBMCs or T cells enriched from blood (not recorded which). These receptors all stem from a woman aged 40 to 50 who had recovered from COVID-19. CDR3s include the opening cysteine and the closing phenylalanine or tryptophan. D genes are given only for firm matches. The size entry is marked missing in some rows and otherwise reads once, few, many or a size class.

CDR3	DNA	V	J	D	size
CASSPSHADEQFF	TGTGCCAGTAGCCCCTCCCACGCGGATGAGCAGTTCTTC	TRBV19	TRBJ2-1	NA	NA
CASSEAIYRSGYGYTF	TGTGCCAGCAGTGAAGCTATCTACAGGAGTGGCTATGGCTACACCTTC	TRBV6-1	TRBJ1-2	NA	NA
CASRRLAGGSDTQYF	TGTGCCAGCAGGAGACTAGCGGGGGGCTCGGATACGCAGTATTTT	TRBV6-5	TRBJ2-3	TRBD2	few
CASSQGLGVTGELFF	TGTGCCAGCAGCCAAGGCCTAGGGGTCACCGGGGAGCTGTTTTTT	TRBV3-1/TRBV3-2	TRBJ2-2	NA	NA
CASSVGEVFSGNTIYF	TGTGCCAGCAGCGTAGGGGAGGTATTCTCTGGAAACACCATATATTTT	TRBV9	TRBJ1-3	NA	NA
CASYPKGTSLLGF	TGTGCCAGTTACCCGAAAGGGACTAGTCTTTTGGGATTC	TRBV2	TRBJ2-7	TRBD2	few
CASSYQDNHEQYF	TGTGCCAGCAGTTACCAAGACAACCACGAGCAGTACTTC	TRBV6-5	TRBJ2-7	NA	NA
CASSPSQSTDTQYF	TGTGCCAGCTCACCGTCACAGAGCACAGATACGCAGTATTTT	TRBV18	TRBJ2-3	NA	NA
CARDRGGNQPQHF	TGTGCTAGGGACAGGGGCGGCAATCAGCCCCAGCATTTT	TRBV12-5	TRBJ1-5	TRBD1	NA
CASSVAHGAATDTQYF	TGTGCCAGCAGCGTAGCTCACGGAGCGGCCACAGATACGCAGTATTTT	TRBV9	TRBJ2-3	NA	NA
CASSQTYGNTEAFF	TGCGCCAGCAGCCAAACCTACGGGAACACTGAAGCTTTCTTT	TRBV4-1	TRBJ1-1	NA	NA
CATSTLGQGEDNSPLHF	TGTGCCACCAGCACCTTAGGACAGGGGGAAGATAATTCACCCCTCCACTTT	TRBV15	TRBJ1-6	TRBD1	NA
CASSQGQLNEKLFF	TGTGCCAGCAGCCAGGGACAACTAAATGAAAAACTGTTTTTT	TRBV3-1/TRBV3-2	TRBJ1-4	NA	NA
CASIAGGPYEQYF	TGTGCCAGTATAGCGGGGGGGCCCTACGAGCAGTACTTC	TRBV21-1	TRBJ2-7	NA	NA
CSVVRGDTEAFF	TGCAGCGTTGTACGGGGGGACACTGAAGCTTTCTTT	TRBV29-1	TRBJ1-1	NA	NA
CASSRDTVNTEAFF	TGTGCCAGCAGCCGCGATACAGTCAACACTGAAGCTTTCTTT	TRBV27	TRBJ1-1	NA	NA
CSAGVGATNEKLFF	TGCAGCGCCGGAGTCGGTGCAACTAATGAAAAACTGTTTTTT	TRBV29-1	TRBJ1-4	NA	NA
CASSTTFLPEAFF	TGTGCCAGCAGCACAACATTTCTCCCTGAAGCTTTCTTT	TRBV11-1	TRBJ1-1	NA	NA
CASSLPGFANTGELFF	TGTGCCAGCAGCTTGCCAGGGTTTGCGAACACCGGGGAGCTGTTTTTT	TRBV5-6	TRBJ2-2	NA	NA
CASGQGGFYGYTF	TGTGCCAGTGGACAGGGAGGATTCTATGGCTACACCTTC	TRBV19	TRBJ1-2	TRBD1	NA
CASSLGTGERKLFF	TGTGCCAGCAGCCTAGGGACAGGGGAGAGAAAACTGTTTTTT	TRBV7-9	TRBJ1-4	TRBD1	few
CASSSGLAEVIGELFF	TGCGCCAGCAGCTCAGGGTTGGCAGAGGTCATAGGGGAGCTGTTTTTT	TRBV5-1	TRBJ2-2	NA	NA
CATTGGRTYEQYF	TGTGCCACCACAGGGGGTCGCACCTACGAGCAGTACTTC	TRBV10-3	TRBJ2-7	TRBD1	NA
CASNDRGQLNTIYF	TGTGCCAGTAACGACAGGGGCCAACTTAACACCATATATTTT	TRBV19	TRBJ1-3	TRBD1	NA
CASSYPFHSRGRSGGYTF	TGTGCCAGCAGTTATCCATTCCATTCGAGGGGGCGTTCTGGGGGCTACACCTTC	TRBV28	TRBJ1-2	TRBD1	NA
CASSIGEGGGNEKLFF	TGTGCCAGTAGTATAGGTGAAGGCGGAGGTAATGAAAAACTGTTTTTT	TRBV19	TRBJ1-4	NA	NA
CASSFGQGYQETQYF	TGTGCCAGCAGTTTTGGACAGGGGTACCAAGAGACCCAGTACTTC	TRBV28	TRBJ2-5	TRBD1	NA
CASSLFARHGYTF	TGTGCCAGCAGCTTGTTTGCCAGGCATGGCTACACCTTC	TRBV5-6	TRBJ1-2	NA	NA
CASSLRTGGNYGYTF	TGTGCCAGCAGCTTACGGACAGGGGGCAACTATGGCTACACCTTC	TRBV13	TRBJ1-2	TRBD1	NA
CASSLGFYNEQFF	TGTGCCAGCAGTTTGGGCTTCTACAATGAGCAGTTCTTC	TRBV12-3/TRBV12-4	TRBJ2-1	NA	NA
CASSLAGSIEQYF	TGTGCCAGCAGCTTGGCGGGGTCCATCGAGCAGTACTTC	TRBV5-6	TRBJ2-7	NA	NA
CASSLLDRGNYGYTF	TGCGCCAGCAGCCTATTGGACAGGGGTAACTATGGCTACACCTTC	TRBV4-1	TRBJ1-2	TRBD1	NA
CASSFSKFTDTQYF	TGTGCCAGCAGCTTTAGCAAATTCACAGATACGCAGTATTTT	TRBV7-2	TRBJ2-3	NA	NA
CASSPTTVQPQHF	TGTGCCAGCAGTCCCACGACTGTTCAGCCCCAGCATTTT	TRBV7-8	TRBJ1-5	NA	NA
CASSQDLLDTALEQYF	TGTGCCAGCAGCCAAGATCTTTTGGACACCGCTCTCGAGCAGTACTTC	TRBV3-1/TRBV3-2	TRBJ2-7	NA	NA
CASSQSQGGGYEAFF	TGTGCCAGCAGCCAGTCACAGGGCGGGGGTTATGAAGCTTTCTTT	TRBV4-2	TRBJ1-1	NA	NA
CASSGLEGANEKLFF	TGCGCCAGCAGCGGCCTCGAGGGGGCTAATGAAAAACTGTTTTTT	TRBV5-1	TRBJ1-4	NA	NA
CASSLQGRTGTDTQYF	TGTGCCAGCAGCTTACAGGGGAGAACTGGCACAGATACGCAGTATTTT	TRBV5-8	TRBJ2-3	TRBD1	once
CASSPLRGLRNTQYF	TGTGCCAGCAGCCCACTCAGGGGATTAAGAAATACGCAGTATTTT	TRBV11-2	TRBJ2-3	NA	few
CASSYSMGALNTQYF	TGTGCCAGCAGTTACTCGATGGGGGCGCTGAATACGCAGTATTTT	TRBV6-5	TRBJ2-3	NA	NA